This is a list of T cell receptor beta chains from one sample in a study of blood T cell repertoires in COVID-19. Profiled with immunoSEQ multiplex PCR; TCRdb holds only in-frame clones, not every one. Of 25,000 or so clones listed, 90% to 95% are singletons. The sequencing input was peripheral blood. The receptors shown here come from a woman aged 45-60 years with active COVID-19. The CDR3 runs from the conserved cysteine through the conserved F or W. Each record gives: D gene, V gene, clone size, J gene, CDR3 DNA, CDR3 protein. A D gene is named only where the DNA matches it firmly. Not every row has a clone size; where given, it reads once, few, many or a size class.

>.|TRBV6-5|.|TRBJ2-3
TGTGCCAGCAGTCCCCTGGGGGCCCCCGATACGCAGTATTTT
CASSPLGAPDTQYF
>.|TRBV6-5|.|TRBJ1-3
TGTGCCAGCAGTTACTCGAGGCAGGGGACAGGAAACACCATATATTTT
CASSYSRQGTGNTIYF
>.|TRBV5-4|once|TRBJ2-2
TGTGCCAGCAGGATAGCGGTCTCCGGGGAGCTGTTTTTT
CASRIAVSGELFF
>.|TRBV12-3/TRBV12-4|.|TRBJ2-3
TGTGCCAGCAAGCTCACAGATACGCAGTATTTT
CASKLTDTQYF
>.|TRBV27|.|TRBJ1-1
TGTGCCTCCTGGAGCAGGGAACTCATGAACACTGAAGCTTTCTTT
CASWSRELMNTEAFF
>.|TRBV14|.|TRBJ1-3
TGTGCCAGCAGCCAAGAATCGGCAGGGTCAAGACCGGGAAACACCATATATTTT
CASSQESAGSRPGNTIYF
>.|TRBV28|.|TRBJ1-1
TGTGCCAGCAGTTTTCTTTCGCAGGCTTCTGAAGCTTTCTTT
CASSFLSQASEAFF
>TRBD1|TRBV3-1/TRBV3-2|.|TRBJ1-1
TGTGCCAGCAGGTCGGGGACAGCGAACACTGAAGCTTTCTTT
CASRSGTANTEAFF
>.|TRBV12-2|.|TRBJ1-3
TGTGCAAGTCGCTTATCCCCCTATGACTCTGGAAACACCATATATTTT
CASRLSPYDSGNTIYF
>.|TRBV10-2|.|TRBJ2-4
TGCGCCAGCAGCCAGGGAACGCTAAACATTCAGTACTTC
CASSQGTLNIQYF